This TCR beta chain was sequenced in a study of response to subunit inactivated influenza vaccine. TCRdb called the RT-PCR reads again in MiXCR, with one record for every CDR3 protein. The profile shows 550,000 to 800,000 distinct CDR3 sequences, less than 20% of them singletons. Broader study findings: Each seasonal influenza vaccination recruits few new T cells, the authors suggested.

Concerning this clonotype itself: Antigen specificity is unknown.

The CDR3 runs to 15 residues. Germline V lookup: CDR1 LGHDT, CDR2 YNNKEL (reference sequence). Trimming removed 6 bases from V and 2 bases from J; junction bases left unmatched: 6. The clonotype originates from a man in his fifties or sixties who received an inactivated influenza vaccine. Sequencing used PBMCs from blood, obtained 12 days after vaccination. This sequence joins TRBV3-1 and TRBJ2-2, with TRBD2 matching over 7 bases. CDR3 region: CASRAGTINTGELFF. The CDR3 DNA sequence: TGTGCCAGCAGAGCCGGGACTATTAACACCGGGGAGCTGTTTTTT.